This T cell receptor beta chain was documented in a study of T cells in Graves' hyperthyroidism and ophthalmopathy. On the basis of clinical symptoms, serum thyroxine and TRAb, thyroid ultrasound and orbital computed tomography, diagnoses were made. The V gene lost 3 bases and the J gene lost 3 bases, with 9 bases spanning the gap. The CDR3 spans 13 residues. From germline, CDR1 is SGHRS and CDR2 YFSETQ. Study-wide findings and caveats: Most clonotypes that expanded in the thyroid above 0.001 also showed up in blood.

The table lists this clonotype with a few counts. Its cognate antigen is unknown. RNA transcripts were the template for amplifying TCR beta CDR3 regions. A first-round RT-PCR of the TCR CDR3 used the HTBI primer set. TCRdb ran MiXCR on the multiplex PCR reads and lists one entry per CDR3 protein. The sample yields about 600,000 distinct CDR3 sequences, about a sixth seen once. The rearrangement joins TRBV5-1 to TRBJ2-5; D tentatively reads TRBD1 or TRBD2 (5 bases each). Sequencing input: blood. This clonotype was sampled from a woman between 40 and 50 years old with Graves' ophthalmopathy. CDR3 amino acids: CASSYQGEETQYF. The CDR3 bases are TGCGCCAGCAGCTACCAGGGAGAAGAGACCCAGTACTTC.